This T cell receptor (beta chain) was identified during a study of post-analysis software for immune sequencing data. Whole-study context: Relapsing-remitting, secondary progressive and progressive-relapsing multiple sclerosis courses were included. Whole-study results and caveats: Those samples that were prepared in the same batch co-clustered strongly by F measure. Diversity measured as normalized Chao1 was significantly lower in multiple sclerosis patients than in controls.

Prepared TCR beta cDNA libraries contained unique molecular identifiers. T cells numbering about 0.85 to 11 million gave rise to around 500,000 cDNA molecules. TCRdb reprocessed the PCR reads via MiXCR and lists one record per CDR3 protein. The top ten hold roughly 0.53% of the sample, which has roughly 800,000 distinct CDR3 sequences, around 27% seen once. This clonotype has a handful of counts. Its antigen is not known. This sequence originates from a girl aged 10 to 17 with multiple sclerosis. The material sequenced was blood.

Here the CDR3 DNA reads TGTGCCAGCAGCACAGGGGACAGGGGGAGGTTGGAGACCCAGTACTTC. Protein: CASSTGDRGRLETQYF. The gene calls are TRBV12-3 or TRBV12-4 and TRBJ2-5, with 11 bases lining up with TRBD1. The CDR3 totals 16 residues. Trimming at V came to 6 bases and at J to 5 bases, leaving 11 bases not matched to a gene.